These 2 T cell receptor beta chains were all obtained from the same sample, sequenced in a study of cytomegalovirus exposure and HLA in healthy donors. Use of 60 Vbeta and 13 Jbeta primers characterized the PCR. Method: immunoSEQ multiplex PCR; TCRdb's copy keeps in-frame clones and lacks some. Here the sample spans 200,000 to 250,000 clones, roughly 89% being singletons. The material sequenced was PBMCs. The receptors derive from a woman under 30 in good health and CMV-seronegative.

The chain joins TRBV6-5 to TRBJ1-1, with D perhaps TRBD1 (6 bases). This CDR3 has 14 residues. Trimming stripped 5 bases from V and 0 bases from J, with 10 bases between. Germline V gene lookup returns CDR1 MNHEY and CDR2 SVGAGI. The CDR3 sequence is CASSTGIMNTEAFF. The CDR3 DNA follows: TGTGCCAGCAGTACAGGGATTATGAACACTGAAGCTTTCTTT.

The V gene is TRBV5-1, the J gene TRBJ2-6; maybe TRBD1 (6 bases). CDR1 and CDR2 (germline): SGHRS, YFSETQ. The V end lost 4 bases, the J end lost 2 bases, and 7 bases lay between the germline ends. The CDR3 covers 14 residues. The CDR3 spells CASSRDTGANVLTF. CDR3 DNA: TGCGCCAGCAGCCGGGACACTGGGGCCAACGTCCTGACTTTC.